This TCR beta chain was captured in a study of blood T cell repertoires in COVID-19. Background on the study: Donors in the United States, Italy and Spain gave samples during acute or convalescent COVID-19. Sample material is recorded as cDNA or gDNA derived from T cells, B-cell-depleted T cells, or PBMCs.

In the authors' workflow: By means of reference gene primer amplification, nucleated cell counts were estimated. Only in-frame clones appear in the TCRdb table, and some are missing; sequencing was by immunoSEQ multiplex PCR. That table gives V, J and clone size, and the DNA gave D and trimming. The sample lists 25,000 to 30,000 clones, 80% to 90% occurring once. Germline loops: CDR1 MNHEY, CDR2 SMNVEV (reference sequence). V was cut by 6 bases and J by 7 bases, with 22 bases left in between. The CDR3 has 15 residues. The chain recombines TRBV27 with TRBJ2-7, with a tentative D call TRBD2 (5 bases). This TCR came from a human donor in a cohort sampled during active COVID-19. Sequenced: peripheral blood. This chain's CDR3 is CASRSPGRGRMEQYF. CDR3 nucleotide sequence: TGTGCCAGCAGATCCCCTGGACGGGGTAGGATGGAGCAGTACTTC.